The 28 T cell receptor beta chains reported below all come from one sample, sequenced in a study of T cells in Graves' hyperthyroidism and ophthalmopathy. RNA transcripts served as the template for amplifying TCR beta CDR3 regions. A first-round RT-PCR of the TCR CDR3 used the HTBI primer set. MiXCR, run by TCRdb on the multiplex PCR reads, gives a single entry per CDR3 protein. The sample includes a few hundred thousand distinct CDR3 sequences, 15% to 17% of them seen just once. Sample: blood. These receptors were obtained from a woman aged 18 to 35 with Graves' hyperthyroidism.

This clonotype was seen repeatedly, ten times or more. An end of the junction does not agree with germline; a read error may underlie this. The CDR3 spells CASSLRRGGNSGYTF. CDR3 DNA: TGTGCCAGCAGTTTACGCCGTGGAGGGAACTCTGGCTACACCTTC. This chain uses TRBV28 with TRBJ1-2; D unclear. The CDR3 runs to 15 residues. The germline gives CDR1 MDHEN, CDR2 SYDVKM.

This clonotype appeared many times. The chain employs TRBV27 and TRBJ2-7; either TRBD1 or TRBD2 may fit D (5 bases each). Germline loops: CDR1 MNHEY, CDR2 SMNVEV (reference sequence). V lost 4 bases, J lost 2 bases, and 15 bases lay in between. CDR3 length equals 15 residues. The CDR3 DNA is TGTGCCAGCAGTTCACCCGGGACGGGAACCTACGAGCAGTACTTC. Translated, it gives CASSSPGTGTYEQYF.

This clonotype was detected a few times. The chain joins TRBV2 to TRBJ2-2, with 7 bases identical to TRBD2. CDR1 is SNHLY and CDR2 is FYNNEI in the germline V gene. The junction had 3 bases not matched to a gene; V was cut back by 8 bases and J by 0 bases. CDR3 length: 14 residues. The CDR3 loop is CASLGLTNTGELFF. The CDR3 DNA follows: TGTGCCAGCCTGGGACTAACGAACACCGGGGAGCTGTTTTTT.

This clonotype was recorded a few times. The J gene is TRBJ2-5, the V gene TRBV7-9; weak D call: TRBD2 (6 bases). Trimming stripped 5 bases from V and 5 bases from J, with 12 bases between. Germline loops: CDR1 SEHNR, CDR2 FQNEAQ (reference sequence). The CDR3 runs 13 residues. The CDR3 sequence is CASSRGGWETQYF. CDR3 DNA: TGTGCCAGCAGCCGTGGAGGGTGGGAGACCCAGTACTTC.

This clonotype was seen many times. The V call is TRBV5-4, the J call TRBJ2-3; tentatively, D is TRBD1 or TRBD2 (6 bases each). V lost 4 bases and J 0 bases, leaving 18 bases between the germline ends. Looked up from germline, CDR1 is SGHNT and CDR2 is YYREEE (reference sequence). The CDR3 loop spans 17 amino acids. The DNA of the CDR3 is TGTGCCAGCAGCAAGTCCCCAAGGGGGGTTAGCACAGATACGCAGTATTTT. The encoded protein is CASSKSPRGVSTDTQYF.

This clonotype was counted at least ten times. The chain is built from TRBV6-2 or TRBV6-3 and TRBJ1-5; 12 positions match TRBD1. V shed 4 bases and J 0 bases; nucleotides not matched to a gene: 7. CDR3 length: 18 amino acids. In germline, CDR1 is MNHEY, CDR2 SVGEGT. The CDR3 sequence is CASSSRDRGRLSNQPQHF. CDR3 in DNA: TGTGCCAGCAGTTCCCGGGACAGGGGGCGTCTTAGCAATCAGCCCCAGCATTTT.

Worth noting for this clonotype: One junction end does not reproduce the germline sequence, and a read error may be involved. This chain connects TRBV11-2 to TRBJ2-7, with 12 bases identical to TRBD2. The CDR3 totals 15 residues. Germline-derived CDR1 and CDR2 are SGHAT and FQNNGV. This CDR3 is CAGSSTSGRAQGQYF. For the CDR3, the DNA is TGTGCCGGCAGCTCGACTAGCGGGAGAGCGCAAGGGCAGTACTTC.

The chain recombines TRBV28 with TRBJ1-5, with 9 bases matching TRBD1. V lost 6 bases to trimming and J lost 4 bases; unmatched junction nucleotides: 7. The CDR3 contains 15 residues. Germline V CDR1 and CDR2: MDHEN, SYDVKM. CDR3 sequence (DNA): TGTGCCAGCAGCGGATCCGGGACAGGGAATCAGCCCCAGCATTTT. Its protein product is CASSGSGTGNQPQHF.

This clonotype was counted at least ten times. This rearrangement joins TRBV3-1 to TRBJ2-1; 8 positions match TRBD2. V gave up 1 base and J gave up 4 bases; unmatched junction bases: 6. Per the germline V gene, CDR1 is LGHDT and CDR2 is YNNKEL (reference sequence). This CDR3 is 16 amino acids long. The CDR3 loop is CASSQVSSGPYNEQFF. CDR3 nucleotide sequence: TGTGCCAGCAGCCAAGTTTCTAGCGGGCCGTACAATGAGCAGTTCTTC.

This clonotype was recorded a few times. The V call is TRBV19, the J call TRBJ2-6; tentatively, D is TRBD1 or TRBD2 (5 bases each). The length of the CDR3 is 15 residues. Germline V gives CDR1 LNHDA, CDR2 SQIVND (reference sequence). The germline V and J ends were trimmed by 7 bases and 1 base, with 11 bases remaining between them. The DNA of the CDR3 is TGTGCCAGTACAGGGACCCATTCTGGGGCCAACGTCCTGACTTTC. As protein: CASTGTHSGANVLTF.

The genes are TRBV9 and TRBJ2-6; TRBD2 matches at 13 bases. The germline V gene encodes CDR1 SGDLS and CDR2 YYNGEE. This CDR3 comprises 18 residues. The V gene end was trimmed by 4 bases and the J gene end by 4 bases; junction bases not matched to a gene: 8. CDR3 nucleotides: TGTGCCAGCAGCCCAGGACTAGCGGGAGTGACCGGGGCCAACGTCCTGACTTTC. This codes for CASSPGLAGVTGANVLTF.

This clonotype was detected many times. The chain recombines TRBV20-1 with TRBJ2-1; D gene uncertain. V was cut by 0 bases and J by 4 bases, with 10 bases left in between. CDR3 size: 14 residues. From germline, CDR1 is DFQATT and CDR2 SNEGSKA (reference sequence). In DNA form, the CDR3 reads TGCAGTGCTAGAGATTCAAGCAGATACAATGAGCAGTTCTTC. It encodes CSARDSSRYNEQFF.

The table lists this clonotype with many counts. The chain carries TRBV4-1 and TRBJ2-7, with 12 bases identical to TRBD2. V lost 1 base and J lost 1; bases outside the gene matches: 11. Germline V gene sequence: CDR1 MGHRA, CDR2 YSYEKL. This CDR3 comprises 19 residues. The CDR3 DNA is TGCGCCAGCAGCCAAGCGGGACTAGCGGGTGGAGACCCTTCCTACGAGCAGTACTTC. Translated, it gives CASSQAGLAGGDPSYEQYF.

There are many counts of this clonotype. The V and J genes are TRBV24-1 and TRBJ2-1; D gene ambiguous. V was cut by 4 bases and J by 8 bases, with 17 bases left in between. The germline CDR1 and CDR2 sequences are KGHDR and SFDVKD. This CDR3 comprises 15 residues. CDR3 sequence reads: CATSEMQVSVYEQFF. CDR3 DNA sequence: TGTGCCACCAGTGAGATGCAGGTCAGTGTCTATGAGCAGTTCTTC.

Ten or more counts support this clonotype. The chain joins TRBV28 to TRBJ2-3, with a tentative D call TRBD2 (6 bases). CDR3 length: 17 residues. Trimming left V 7 bases short and J 1 base short, with 21 bases between. Germline loops: CDR1 MDHEN, CDR2 SYDVKM. The CDR3 DNA reads as TGTGCCAGCATCACGGGGGACGGAACCCCTGGCACAGATACGCAGTATTTT. This gives the protein CASITGDGTPGTDTQYF.

This clonotype was counted between two and nine times. This sequence joins TRBV19 and TRBJ2-1; TRBD1 aligns across 8 bases. Germline trimming cut 7 bases from V and 2 bases from J; bases unmatched to any gene: 7. CDR3 length equals 15 residues. Germline loops: CDR1 LNHDA, CDR2 SQIVND (reference sequence). CDR3 sequence reads: CASIEGRGPYNEQFF. CDR3 DNA: TGTGCCAGTATCGAGGGCAGGGGGCCCTACAATGAGCAGTTCTTC.

V gene TRBV19 combines with J gene TRBJ1-5; 8 bases are a match to TRBD1. The CDR3 totals 13 residues. The V gene end was trimmed by 8 bases and the J gene end by 7 bases; junction bases not matched to a gene: 7. Germline-derived CDR1 and CDR2 are LNHDA and SQIVND (reference sequence). The CDR3 protein is CASCRGRGQPQHF. CDR3 DNA sequence: TGTGCCAGTTGCAGGGGGCGCGGGCAGCCCCAGCATTTT.

This clonotype has ten or more counts. The J gene is TRBJ2-4, the V gene TRBV7-9, with D perhaps being TRBD1 or TRBD2 (5 bases each). The germline gives CDR1 SEHNR, CDR2 FQNEAQ (reference sequence). The V end lost 5 bases, the J end lost 0 bases, and 14 bases lay between the germline ends. The CDR3 is 16 residues long. The CDR3: CASSQGPDLAKNIQYF. CDR3 bases: TGTGCCAGCAGCCAGGGACCAGACCTAGCCAAAAACATTCAGTACTTC.

This clonotype has a handful of counts. This chain uses TRBV24-1 with TRBJ2-6; D is unresolved. Germline V gene data show CDR1 as KGHDR and CDR2 as SFDVKD. V lost 12 bases and J 1 base, leaving 9 bases between the germline ends. The CDR3 runs to 13 residues. The CDR3 DNA reads TGTGCCGCCAAGTCTTCTGGGGCCAACGTCCTGACTTTC. This sequence encodes CAAKSSGANVLTF.

The chain combines TRBV6-2 or TRBV6-3 with TRBJ1-5, with 7 bases identical to TRBD1. Germline loops: CDR1 MNHEY, CDR2 SVGEGT. The CDR3 sequence is 14 residues long. V lost 10 bases and J lost 5; bases outside the gene matches: 11. This CDR3 reads CATCQGRGDQPQHF. For the CDR3, the DNA is TGTGCCACCTGCCAGGGCAGGGGGGATCAGCCCCAGCATTTT.

This clonotype was recorded a few times. This rearrangement joins TRBV27 to TRBJ2-1, with D possibly matching TRBD2 (6 bases). Germline CDR1 MNHEY, CDR2 SMNVEV (reference sequence). Trimming removed 6 bases at V and 9 bases at J, with 18 bases between. The CDR3 has 14 amino acids. The CDR3 DNA follows: TGTGCCAGCAGCCCGGGCGGAGGGAGGAGTGAGCAGTTCTTC. Translation: CASSPGGGRSEQFF.

V and J are TRBV7-9 and TRBJ1-6, with no clear D. The CDR3 contains 15 residues. CDR1 and CDR2 from the germline V gene are SEHNR and FQNEAQ (reference sequence). Trimming removed 4 bases at V and 0 bases at J, with 7 bases between. CDR3 bases: TGTGCCAGCAGCTCCAGAAGCTCCTATAATTCACCCCTCCACTTT. Translation gives CASSSRSSYNSPLHF.

The rearrangement uses TRBV29-1 and TRBJ2-3; 12 bases are shared with TRBD1. From germline, CDR1 is SQVTM and CDR2 ANQGSEA. V shed 1 base and J 2 bases; nucleotides not matched to a gene: 1. This CDR3 is built from 15 residues. Written as DNA, the CDR3 is TGCAGCGTTGAAGGGGACAGGGGGCACACAGATACGCAGTATTTT. Its translation: CSVEGDRGHTDTQYF.

The CDR3: CASSLRPTATGDTEAFF. As DNA, the CDR3 is TGCGCCAGCAGCTTGCGCCCGACAGCTACGGGGGACACTGAAGCTTTCTTT. This chain connects TRBV5-1 to TRBJ1-1; tentatively, D is TRBD1 (5 bases). The germline gives CDR1 SGHRS, CDR2 YFSETQ. There are 17 residues in the CDR3. V dropped 1 base and J dropped 3 bases, with 19 bases sitting between them.

The chain links TRBV7-9 to TRBJ1-4; D may be TRBD1 (5 bases). The CDR3 covers 19 residues. The germline V and J ends were trimmed by 2 bases and 2 bases, with 21 bases remaining between them. Looked up from germline, CDR1 is SEHNR and CDR2 is FQNEAQ (reference sequence). CDR3 sequence: CASSLHPGKAVSTNEKLFF. Written as DNA, the CDR3 is TGTGCCAGCAGCTTACATCCAGGGAAGGCGGTATCGACTAATGAAAAACTGTTTTTT.

The table lists this clonotype with a count of one. This sequence joins TRBV7-8 and TRBJ2-7; the D gene is possibly TRBD1 (5 bases). V gave up 5 bases and J gave up 1 base, with 18 bases separating them. Germline values: CDR1 SGHVS, CDR2 FQNEAQ. The CDR3 is 16 residues long. The CDR3 DNA is TGTGCCAGCAGCATAGTGGCAGGGAAGGGATCCTACGAGCAGTACTTC. It codes for CASSIVAGKGSYEQYF.

This clonotype has at least ten counts. The rearrangement joins TRBV10-2 to TRBJ2-7, with D unresolved. The germline V and J ends were trimmed by 2 bases and 0 bases, with 8 bases remaining between them. Germline CDR1 reads WSHSY; CDR2 reads SAAADI. CDR3 size: 14 residues. DNA of the CDR3: TGCGCCAGCAGTGAGCAGACGAGCTCCTACGAGCAGTACTTC. This encodes CASSEQTSSYEQYF.

The table lists this clonotype with many counts. The rearrangement joins TRBV28 to TRBJ1-4; D gene ambiguous. Germline V gives CDR1 MDHEN, CDR2 SYDVKM. Between the trimmed V and J ends, which lost 7 bases and 0 bases, there was a span of 6 bases. The CDR3 runs to 13 residues. Written as DNA, the CDR3 is TGTGCCAGCAACAGTCCAACTAATGAAAAACTGTTTTTT. Its translation: CASNSPTNEKLFF.